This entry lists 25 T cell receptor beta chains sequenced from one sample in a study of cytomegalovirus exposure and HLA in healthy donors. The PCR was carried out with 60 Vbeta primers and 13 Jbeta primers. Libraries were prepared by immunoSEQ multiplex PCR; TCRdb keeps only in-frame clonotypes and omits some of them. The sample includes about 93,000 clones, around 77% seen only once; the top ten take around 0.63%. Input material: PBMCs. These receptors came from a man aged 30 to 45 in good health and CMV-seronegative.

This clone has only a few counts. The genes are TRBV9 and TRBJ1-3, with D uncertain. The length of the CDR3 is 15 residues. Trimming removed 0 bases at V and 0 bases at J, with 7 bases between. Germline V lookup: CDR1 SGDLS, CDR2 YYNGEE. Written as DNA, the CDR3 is TGTGCCAGCAGCGTAGAACAGTCCTCTGGAAACACCATATATTTT. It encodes CASSVEQSSGNTIYF.

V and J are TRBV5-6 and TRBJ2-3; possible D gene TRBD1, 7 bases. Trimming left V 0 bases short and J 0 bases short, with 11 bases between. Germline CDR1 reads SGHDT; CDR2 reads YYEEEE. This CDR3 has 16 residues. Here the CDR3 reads CASSLEQGGSTDTQYF. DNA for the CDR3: TGTGCCAGCAGCTTGGAGCAGGGGGGAAGCACAGATACGCAGTATTTT.

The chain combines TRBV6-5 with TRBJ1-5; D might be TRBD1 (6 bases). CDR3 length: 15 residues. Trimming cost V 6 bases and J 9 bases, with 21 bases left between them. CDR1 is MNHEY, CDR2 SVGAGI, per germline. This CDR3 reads CASSPGGGALMPQHF. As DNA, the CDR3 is TGTGCCAGCAGCCCGGGGGGGGGCGCGTTAATGCCCCAGCATTTT.

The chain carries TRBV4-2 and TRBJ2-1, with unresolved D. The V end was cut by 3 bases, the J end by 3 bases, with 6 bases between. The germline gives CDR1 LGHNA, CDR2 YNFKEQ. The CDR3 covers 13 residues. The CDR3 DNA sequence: TGTGCCAGCAGCCAGAACTTCTACAATGAGCAGTTCTTC. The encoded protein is CASSQNFYNEQFF.

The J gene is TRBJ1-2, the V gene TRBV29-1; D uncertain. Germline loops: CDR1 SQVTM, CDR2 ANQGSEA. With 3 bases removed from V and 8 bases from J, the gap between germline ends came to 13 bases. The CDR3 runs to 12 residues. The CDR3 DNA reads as TGCAGCGTTGAGCACTATGAGGCGGGCTACACCTTC. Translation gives CSVEHYEAGYTF.

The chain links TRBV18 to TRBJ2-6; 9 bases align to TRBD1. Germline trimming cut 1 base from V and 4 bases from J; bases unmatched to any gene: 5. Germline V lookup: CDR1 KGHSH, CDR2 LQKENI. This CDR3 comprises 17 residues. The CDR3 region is CASSPRDRDSGANVLTF. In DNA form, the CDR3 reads TGTGCCAGCTCACCACGGGACAGGGACTCAGGGGCCAACGTCCTGACTTTC.

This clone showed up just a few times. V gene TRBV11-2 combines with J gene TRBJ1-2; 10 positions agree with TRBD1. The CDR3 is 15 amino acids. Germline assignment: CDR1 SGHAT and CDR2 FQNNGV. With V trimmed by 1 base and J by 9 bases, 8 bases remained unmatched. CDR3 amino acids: CASSLGRQGAIRYTF. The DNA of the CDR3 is TGTGCCAGCAGCTTAGGGCGACAGGGGGCGATCCGCTACACCTTC.

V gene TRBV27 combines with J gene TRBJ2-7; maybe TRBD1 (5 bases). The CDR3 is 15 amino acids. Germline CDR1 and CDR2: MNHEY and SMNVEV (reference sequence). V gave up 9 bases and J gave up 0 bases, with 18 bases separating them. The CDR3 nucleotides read TGTGCCAGAAGAAGGGGTGTGCATTTCTCCTACGAGCAGTACTTC. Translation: CARRRGVHFSYEQYF.

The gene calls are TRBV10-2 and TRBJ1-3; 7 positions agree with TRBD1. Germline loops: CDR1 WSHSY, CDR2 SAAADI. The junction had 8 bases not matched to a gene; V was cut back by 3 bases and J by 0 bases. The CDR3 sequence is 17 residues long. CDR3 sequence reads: CASSDVYRGRSGNTIYF. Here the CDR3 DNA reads TGCGCCAGCAGTGATGTTTACAGGGGCCGCTCTGGAAACACCATATATTTT.

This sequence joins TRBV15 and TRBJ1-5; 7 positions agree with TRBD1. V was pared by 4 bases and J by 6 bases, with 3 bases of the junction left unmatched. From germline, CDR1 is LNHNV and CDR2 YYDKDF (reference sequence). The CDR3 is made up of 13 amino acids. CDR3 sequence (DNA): TGTGCCACCAGCATAGACAGGGTTCAGCCCCAGCATTTT. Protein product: CATSIDRVQPQHF.

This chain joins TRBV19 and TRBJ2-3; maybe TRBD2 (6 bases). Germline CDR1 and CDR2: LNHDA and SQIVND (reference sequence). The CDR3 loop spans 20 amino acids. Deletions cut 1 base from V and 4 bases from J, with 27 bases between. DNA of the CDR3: TGTGCCAGTAGTATAGGGCTAGCGTCACAACACTATGACTGGTCAGATACGCAGTATTTT. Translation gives CASSIGLASQHYDWSDTQYF.

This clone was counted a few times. The CDR3 DNA sequence: TGTGCCAGCAGTTCCTCGGGACAGGGCTTCGACGAGCAGTACTTC. Its translation is CASSSSGQGFDEQYF. This rearrangement joins TRBV6-5 to TRBJ2-7, with 9 positions matching TRBD1. The CDR3 covers 15 residues. The V gene's germline CDR1 is MNHEY and CDR2 SVGAGI. The V segment lost 4 bases and the J segment 5 bases; nucleotides outside the gene matches: 9.

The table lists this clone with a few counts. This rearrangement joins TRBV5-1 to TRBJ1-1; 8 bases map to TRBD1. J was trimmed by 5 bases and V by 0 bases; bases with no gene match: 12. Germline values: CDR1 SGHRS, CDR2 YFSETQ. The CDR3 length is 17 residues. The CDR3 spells CASSLGASQGARTEAFF. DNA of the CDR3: TGCGCCAGCAGCTTGGGGGCGAGTCAGGGGGCGAGGACTGAAGCTTTCTTT.

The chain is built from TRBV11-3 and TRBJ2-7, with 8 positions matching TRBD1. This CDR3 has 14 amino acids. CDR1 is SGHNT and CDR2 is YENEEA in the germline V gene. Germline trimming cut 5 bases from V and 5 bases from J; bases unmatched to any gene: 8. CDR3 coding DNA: TGTGCCAGCAGCCCCAGGACAGGGACCCACGAGCAGTACGTC. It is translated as CASSPRTGTHEQYV.

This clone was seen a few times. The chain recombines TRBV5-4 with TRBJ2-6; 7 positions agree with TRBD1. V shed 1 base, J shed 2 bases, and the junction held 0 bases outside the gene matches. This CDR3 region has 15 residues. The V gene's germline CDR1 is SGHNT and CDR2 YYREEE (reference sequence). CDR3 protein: CASSLTGAGANVLTF. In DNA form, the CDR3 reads TGTGCCAGCAGCTTGACAGGGGCTGGGGCCAACGTCCTGACTTTC. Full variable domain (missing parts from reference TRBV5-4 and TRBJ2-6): ETGVTQSPTHLIKTRGQQVTLRCSSQSGHNTVSWYQQALGQGPQFIFQYYREEENGRGNFPPRFSGLQFPNYSSELNVNALELDDSALYLCASSLTGAGANVLTFGAGSRLTVL.

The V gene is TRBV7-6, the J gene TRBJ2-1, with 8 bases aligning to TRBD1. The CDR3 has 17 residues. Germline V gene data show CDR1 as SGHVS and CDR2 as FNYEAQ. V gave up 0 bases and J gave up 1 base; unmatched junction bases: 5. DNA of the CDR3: TGTGCCAGCAGCTTAGCGCCCCAGGGGGCTTCCTACAATGAGCAGTTCTTC. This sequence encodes CASSLAPQGASYNEQFF.

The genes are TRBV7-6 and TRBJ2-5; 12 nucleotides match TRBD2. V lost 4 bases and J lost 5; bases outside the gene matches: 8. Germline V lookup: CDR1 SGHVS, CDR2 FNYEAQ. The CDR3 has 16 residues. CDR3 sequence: CASSSGLAGSRETQYF. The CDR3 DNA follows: TGTGCCAGCAGCTCAGGACTAGCGGGGAGTAGGGAGACCCAGTACTTC.

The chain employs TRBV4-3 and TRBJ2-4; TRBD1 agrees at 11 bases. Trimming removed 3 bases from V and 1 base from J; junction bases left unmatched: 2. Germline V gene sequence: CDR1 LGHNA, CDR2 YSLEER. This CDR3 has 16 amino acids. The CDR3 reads CASSQGQGVAKNIQYF. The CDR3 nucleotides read TGCGCCAGCAGCCAGGGACAGGGGGTTGCCAAAAACATTCAGTACTTC.

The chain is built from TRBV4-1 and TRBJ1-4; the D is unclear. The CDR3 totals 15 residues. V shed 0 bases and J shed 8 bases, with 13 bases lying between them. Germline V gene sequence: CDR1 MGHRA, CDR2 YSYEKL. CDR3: CASSQEERRGEKLFF. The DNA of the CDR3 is TGCGCCAGCAGCCAAGAAGAAAGAAGAGGAGAAAAACTGTTTTTT.

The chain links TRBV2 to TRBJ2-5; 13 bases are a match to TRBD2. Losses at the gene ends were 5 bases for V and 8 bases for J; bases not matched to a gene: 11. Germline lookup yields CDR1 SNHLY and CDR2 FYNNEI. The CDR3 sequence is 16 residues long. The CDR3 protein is CASSPLGLAGSSTQYF. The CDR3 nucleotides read TGTGCCAGCAGTCCCCTGGGACTAGCGGGGTCATCCACCCAGTACTTC.

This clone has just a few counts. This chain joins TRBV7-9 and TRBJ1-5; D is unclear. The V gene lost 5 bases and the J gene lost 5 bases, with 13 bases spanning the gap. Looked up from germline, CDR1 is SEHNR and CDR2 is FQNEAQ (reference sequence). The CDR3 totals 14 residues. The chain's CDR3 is CASSAERVDQPQHF. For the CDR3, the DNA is TGTGCCAGCAGCGCCGAGAGGGTAGATCAGCCCCAGCATTTT.

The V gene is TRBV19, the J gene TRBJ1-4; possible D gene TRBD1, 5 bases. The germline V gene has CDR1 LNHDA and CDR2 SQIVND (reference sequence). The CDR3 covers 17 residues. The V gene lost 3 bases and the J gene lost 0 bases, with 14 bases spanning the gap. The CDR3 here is CASSILGLGTTNEKLFF. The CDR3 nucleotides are TGTGCCAGTAGTATTTTGGGGCTGGGGACAACTAATGAAAAACTGTTTTTT.

CDR3 loop: CASSEGQGVGNQPQHF. The DNA of the CDR3 is TGTGCCAGCAGCGAGGGACAGGGGGTAGGCAATCAGCCCCAGCATTTT. The chain carries TRBV9 and TRBJ1-5; 11 positions agree with TRBD1. The germline gives CDR1 SGDLS, CDR2 YYNGEE. With 3 bases clipped from V and 2 bases from J, the junction kept 4 bases outside the gene matches. CDR3 length: 16 residues.

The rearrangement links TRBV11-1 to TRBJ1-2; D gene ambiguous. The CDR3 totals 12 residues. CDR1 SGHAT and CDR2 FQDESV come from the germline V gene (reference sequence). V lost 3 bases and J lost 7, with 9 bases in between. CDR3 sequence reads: CASSFIAGGYTF. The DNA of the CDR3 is TGTGCCAGCAGCTTCATTGCAGGTGGCTACACCTTC.

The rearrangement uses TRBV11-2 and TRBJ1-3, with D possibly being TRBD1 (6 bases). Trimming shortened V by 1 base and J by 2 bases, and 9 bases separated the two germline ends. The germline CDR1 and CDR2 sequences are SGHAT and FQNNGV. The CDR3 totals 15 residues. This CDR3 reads CASSLGRGTGNTIYF. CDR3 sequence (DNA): TGTGCCAGCAGCTTAGGCAGGGGCACTGGAAACACCATATATTTT.